These T cell receptor beta chains were read from a single sample in a study of blood T cell repertoires in COVID-19. Some clones are missing from TCRdb's copy, which holds only in-frame ones; the method was immunoSEQ multiplex PCR. The sample lists more than 150,000 clones; 80% to 90% were seen once. The sequencing sample was made of peripheral blood. The receptors shown here come from a woman between 35 and 50 years old with acute or convalescent COVID-19. Both conserved end residues are part of each CDR3. A D gene is named only where the DNA matches it firmly. Part of the rows lack a size; the others show once, few, many or a class for expanded clones.

>TRBD1|TRBV27|TRBJ2-7|-
TGTGCCAGCGGCAAGACAGGGGTTGTTTACGAGCAGTACTTC
CASGKTGVVYEQYF
>-|TRBV4-2|TRBJ2-5|-
TGTGCCAGCAGCCAAGGAGGCAGGGGTGGTCAAGAGACCCAGTACTTC
CASSQGGRGGQETQYF
>-|TRBV5-1|TRBJ2-1|-
TGCGCCAGCAGCTTGGGTCCAGGACTCGCCTACAATGAGCAGTTCTTC
CASSLGPGLAYNEQFF
>-|TRBV19|TRBJ1-5|once
TGTGCCAGTACCACTACCGGGACACACTTTGCGGCCCAGCATTTT
CASTTTGTHFAAQHF
>-|TRBV10-3|TRBJ2-7|-
TGTGCCATCAGGGGTTCAGGGGATCTCTCCTACGAGCAGTACTTC
CAIRGSGDLSYEQYF
>-|TRBV4-1|TRBJ1-2|-
TGCGCCAGCAGCCAAACAGGCAGGAGTGGTGGCTACACCTTC
CASSQTGRSGGYTF
>-|TRBV10-3|TRBJ2-5|-
TGTGCCACGAAGACTCACAAAGAGACCCAGTACTTC
CATKTHKETQYF
>-|TRBV6-4|TRBJ2-7|once
TGTGCCAGCAGTTCCGGGGGTTTGCAGCAGTACTTC
CASSSGGLQQYF
>-|TRBV6-6|TRBJ2-5|-
TGTGCCAGCAGTTACCGGGGACATACCCAAGAGACCCAGTACTTC
CASSYRGHTQETQYF
>-|TRBV16|TRBJ1-2|-
TGTGCCAGCAGCCATGACAAGGTCTATGGCTACACCTTC
CASSHDKVYGYTF
>-|TRBV5-1|TRBJ2-1|-
TGCGCCAGCAGCTTGGAACTCAATAACAATGAGCAGTTCTTC
CASSLELNNNEQFF
>-|TRBV3-1/TRBV3-2|TRBJ2-7|-
TGTGCCAGCAGCCCGGCTCTAGAGGTGTCTCGCGAGCAGTACTTC
CASSPALEVSREQYF
>-|TRBV28|TRBJ2-7|-
TGTGCCAGCAGCGGGGTGTACGAGCAGTACTTC
CASSGVYEQYF
>-|TRBV6-6|TRBJ1-1|-
TGTGCCAGCAGTTTTACAGGGAGTAGCACTGAAGCTTTCTTT
CASSFTGSSTEAFF
>TRBD2|TRBV7-2|TRBJ2-6|-
TGTGCCAGCAGCTTAAGACTAGCGGGGGGCTCTGGGGCCAACGTCCTGACTTTC
CASSLRLAGGSGANVLTF
>-|TRBV15|TRBJ1-5|once
TGTGCCACCAGCAGAGGGGGAGATATGTATAGCAATCAGCCCCAGCATTTT
CATSRGGDMYSNQPQHF
>TRBD1|TRBV29-1|TRBJ1-2|-
TGCAGCGTTGGAGTTACAGGGGGACACTATGGCTACACCTTC
CSVGVTGGHYGYTF
>-|TRBV7-2|TRBJ1-1|few
TGTGCCAGCAGCCCAAGGAGGGGAGGAACTGAAGCTTTCTTT
CASSPRRGGTEAFF
>TRBD1|TRBV11-3|TRBJ2-3|-
TGTGCCAGCAGCGCCCGATTCGGACAGGGGGCCGCAGATACGCAGTATTTT
CASSARFGQGAADTQYF
>TRBD1|TRBV11-3|TRBJ2-7|-
TGTGCCAGCAGCTCCGGGACAGGGGGTGTATACGAGCAGTACTTC
CASSSGTGGVYEQYF
>TRBD2|TRBV7-3|TRBJ2-1|-
TGTGCCAGCAGCTTATTCCCAGCGGGAGTATCGGACAATGAGCAGTTCTTC
CASSLFPAGVSDNEQFF
>-|TRBV2|TRBJ1-1|-
TGTGCCAGCAGACCCAGGGTCGGGAACACTGAAGCTTTCTTT
CASRPRVGNTEAFF
>TRBD1|TRBV5-1|TRBJ2-7|-
TGCGCCAGCAGCCCGGGACAGGGAGTAGGTGAGCAGTACTTC
CASSPGQGVGEQYF
>-|TRBV28|TRBJ2-1|-
TGTGCCAGCAGGGTTCCTAGCCACAATGAGCAGTTCTTC
CASRVPSHNEQFF
>TRBD2|TRBV30|TRBJ2-7|-
TGTGCCTATCCTGAGGGACTAGCGGGGCCTTCCTACGAGCAGTACTTC
CAYPEGLAGPSYEQYF
>-|TRBV5-1|TRBJ1-5|-
TGCGCCAGCAGCTTCGGAGCAAATCAGCCCCAGCATTTT
CASSFGANQPQHF
>TRBD2|TRBV27|TRBJ2-3|-
TGTGCCAGCAGTCGGGCGGGAGGAGGTGATACGCAGTATTTT
CASSRAGGGDTQYF
>-|TRBV10-3|TRBJ2-3|-
TGTGCCATCAGTGATTTCGCGGTAGATACGCAGTATTTT
CAISDFAVDTQYF
>-|TRBV2|TRBJ2-1|-
TGTGCCAGCAGTCCCCGGGTCAGCGCTCAACCTTACAATGAGCAGTTCTTC
CASSPRVSAQPYNEQFF
>TRBD1|TRBV28|TRBJ2-1|-
TGTGCCAGCAGTTTACTTGGACAGGGGGCAAGAAATGAGCAGTTCTTC
CASSLLGQGARNEQFF
>-|TRBV5-1|TRBJ1-1|-
TGCGCCAGCAGCTTTCGACAAATGAACACTGAAGCTTTCTTT
CASSFRQMNTEAFF
>TRBD2|TRBV18|TRBJ2-1|-
TGTGCCAGCTCAGCGACTAGCGGGGCCTTCAATGAGCAGTTCTTC
CASSATSGAFNEQFF